One and the same sample provided the 4 T cell receptor beta chains below, sequenced in a study of T cell responses to AZD1222 COVID-19 vaccine. The protocol was immunoSEQ multiplex PCR, while the TCRdb copy is restricted to in-frame clones and leaves out a portion. The sample contains 65,000 to 100,000 clones, roughly 90% of which appear only once. The sequencing used peripheral blood, collected 28 days after the second AZD1222 dose. The receptors originated from an adult who received the AZD1222 COVID-19 vaccine.

This clone was observed a handful of times. The chain employs TRBV6-4 and TRBJ2-2, with no clear D. The CDR3 is made up of 14 amino acids. Germline V gene data show CDR1 as MRHNA and CDR2 as SNTAGT. Deletions cut 3 bases from V and 3 bases from J, with 8 bases between. CDR3 sequence reads: CASSEGTDTGELFF. CDR3 sequence (DNA): TGTGCCAGCAGTGAAGGAACGGACACCGGGGAGCTGTTTTTT.

The gene calls are TRBV27 and TRBJ2-7; D remains ambiguous. V was shortened by 6 bases and J by 2 bases, with 8 bases between the two germline ends. The CDR3 consists of 12 residues. The germline CDR1 and CDR2 sequences are MNHEY and SMNVEV (reference sequence). The DNA for the CDR3 is TGTGCCAGCAGCCCCGGAACCTACGAGCAGTACTTC. Its protein is CASSPGTYEQYF.

The rearrangement uses TRBV6-4 and TRBJ1-2; tentatively, D is TRBD1 (5 bases). The CDR3 is 13 residues long. Trimming took off 6 bases at V and 4 bases at J, with 12 bases between the two ends. Per the germline V gene, CDR1 is MRHNA and CDR2 is SNTAGT. The CDR3 region is CASREGQSYGYTF. DNA for the CDR3: TGTGCCAGCAGAGAAGGACAATCCTATGGCTACACCTTC.

The V gene is TRBV9, the J gene TRBJ2-3; D ambiguous. The CDR3 runs 15 residues. Germline-derived CDR1 and CDR2 are SGDLS and YYNGEE. V was pared by 0 bases and J by 4 bases, with 12 bases between. CDR3 sequence reads: CASSVAGNPADTQYF. The CDR3 nucleotides read TGTGCCAGCAGCGTAGCAGGAAACCCCGCAGATACGCAGTATTTT.